One and the same sample provided the 28 T cell receptor delta chains below, sequenced in a study of gamma-delta T cells after stem cell transplantation (dated by TCRdb to about 2016). The method behind the library was RT-PCR. Reads for this sample came from an Illumina MiSeq. TCRdb called clones from the public reads with CATT, and repeated DNA sequences were later combined into one row. The sample includes 15,000 to 19,000 delta-chain clones, with less than 10% observed a single time. 55% to 80% of the sample goes to the ten largest clones. Sequences were obtained from gamma-delta T cells. These receptors all come from a human donor. It is not recorded whose cells these are; they may come from a transplant donor.

In its sample, this clone was seen many times. TCRdb's protein for this DNA is that of a much larger clone and differs from the translation at residue 14, likely a read error; the protein shown is the DNA translation. The chain is built from TRDV2 and TRDJ1; 10 bases map to TRDD3. The CDR3 covers 18 residues. From germline, CDR1 is GEAIGNYY and CDR2 EKD. DNA for the CDR3: TGTGCCTGTGACAGAGGGGGGGATACGCGATCTTACACCTATAAACTCATCTTT. This sequence encodes CACDRGGDTRSYTYKLIF.

This clone was observed many times. Other DNA sequences in the sample encode the same CDR3. The V and J genes are TRDV2 and TRDJ1; 8 bases line up with TRDD3. This CDR3 spans 14 amino acids. The V and J ends lost 1 base and 2 bases, in that order; junction bases with no gene match: 2. The V gene's germline CDR1 is GEAIGNYY and CDR2 EKD. In DNA form, the CDR3 reads TGTGCCTGTGACACGCTGGGGGAGACCGATAAACTCATCTTT. Its protein is CACDTLGETDKLIF.

Remarks on this clone: A much larger clone lies one base from this, so it may be a read error. Other DNA sequences in the same sample also yield this CDR3. This chain connects TRDV2 to TRDJ3; 8 bases are a match to TRDD3. V dropped 0 bases and J dropped 0; count of bases not matched to a gene: 3. This CDR3 spans 18 amino acids. CDR1 is GEAIGNYY and CDR2 is EKD in the germline V gene. The CDR3 region is CACDTGDTHSWDTRQMFF. The CDR3 nucleotides are TGTGCCTGTGACACCGGGGATACCCACTCCTGGGACACCCGACAGATGTTTTTC.

V is TRDV2 and J is TRDJ1; D ambiguous. Trimming took off 3 bases at V and 7 bases at J, with 32 bases between the two ends. Germline V lookup: CDR1 GEAIGNYY, CDR2 EKD. This CDR3 has 19 amino acids. CDR3 sequence (DNA): TGTGCCTGTGACGGCGTTATGCCTCAGCTGGTGTTTAGAATCGGTAAACTCATCTTT. This gives the protein CACDGVMPQLVFRIGKLIF.

Concerning this clone: A far larger clone is only one base removed, so a read error is likely. Other DNA sequences of this sample code for an identical CDR3. The chain joins TRDV2 to TRDJ1; 11 bases are a match to TRDD3. Germline V gene sequence: CDR1 GEAIGNYY, CDR2 EKD. With V trimmed by 2 bases and J by 0 bases, 13 bases remained unmatched. There are 19 residues in the CDR3. CDR3 sequence reads: CACDKLSMGDTRNTDKLIF. For the CDR3, the DNA is TGTGCCTGTGACAAACTGTCGATGGGGGATACGCGTAACACCGATAAACTCATCTTT.

The chain employs TRDV2 and TRDJ1; D is possibly TRDD1 or TRDD3 (5 bases each). The V end lost 6 bases, the J end lost 2 bases, and 27 bases lay between the germline ends. CDR3 length equals 18 residues. In germline, CDR1 is GEAIGNYY, CDR2 EKD. CDR3 sequence: CACITLKYLVDMTDKLIF. The CDR3 DNA is TGTGCCTGTATCACCCTCAAATACCTGGTGGATATGACCGATAAACTCATCTTT.

In regard to this clone: A read error likely explains this, since a far larger clone differs by one base. This same CDR3 is encoded by further DNA sequences in the sample. This rearrangement joins TRDV3 to TRDJ1; 8 bases align to TRDD3. V trimming: 0 bases; J trimming: 0 bases; junction bases outside the gene matches: 12. The CDR3 consists of 17 residues. From germline, CDR1 is TVYSNPD and CDR2 GDNSRS (reference sequence). In DNA form, the CDR3 reads TGTGCCTTTAGTGACCTACTAGGGGATACCAACACCGATAAACTCATCTTT. Amino acids: CAFSDLLGDTNTDKLIF.

With regard to this clone: The TCRdb protein comes from a much larger clone and disagrees with this DNA's translation at residue 8, likely due to a read error; the protein given here is derived from the DNA. This sequence joins TRDV2 and TRDJ1, with 8 bases identical to TRDD3. The CDR3 loop spans 17 amino acids. V lost 3 bases to trimming and J lost 0 bases; unmatched junction nucleotides: 11. The V gene's germline CDR1 is GEAIGNYY and CDR2 EKD. Here the CDR3 reads CACDRLGGALYTDKLIF. The CDR3 DNA reads as TGTGCCTGTGACCGACTGGGGGGTGCGCTGTACACCGATAAACTCATCTTT.

This clone was observed a few times. This DNA translates differently at residue 9 from the TCRdb protein, which is that of a much larger clone; a read error is likely, and the protein shown is the DNA's own translation. The V gene is TRDV2, the J gene TRDJ1; D may be TRDD3 (6 bases). This CDR3 has 21 residues. Trimming removed 0 bases at V and 1 base at J, with 29 bases between. Germline CDR1 is GEAIGNYY and CDR2 is EKD. The DNA for the CDR3 is TGTGCCTGTGACACCGTGTCGAGGGTGGATACTTCTACTCAATCCACCGATAAACTCATCTTT. Amino acids: CACDTVSRVDTSTQSTDKLIF.

Turning to this clone: The TCRdb protein, from a much larger clone, departs from this DNA's translation at residue 13, likely by read error; the protein shown derives from the DNA. The rearrangement links TRDV1 to TRDJ1; 9 nucleotides match TRDD3. The germline gives CDR1 TSWWSYY, CDR2 QGS. This CDR3 region has 21 residues. J gave up 0 bases and V 2 bases, and 19 bases lay outside the gene matches. In DNA form, the CDR3 reads TGTGCTCTTGGGGAAAGGACGATCTGGGGGATGGGGGCGTTGGACACCGATAAACTCATCTTT. Amino acids: CALGERTIWGMGALDTDKLIF.

Of note for this clone: With only one base between it and a far larger clone, this is likely a read error. Additional DNA sequences in this sample encode the identical CDR3. The chain recombines TRDV2 with TRDJ3; D uncertain. The CDR3 is 19 residues long. With 0 bases removed from V and 0 bases from J, the gap between germline ends came to 14 bases. Germline values: CDR1 GEAIGNYY, CDR2 EKD. CDR3 loop: CACDTVEESSSWDTRQMFF. The CDR3 nucleotides read TGTGCCTGTGACACCGTCGAAGAATCCAGCTCCTGGGACACCCGACAGATGTTTTTC.

This clone was counted a few times. Since a far larger clone is one base different, this is likely a read error. The sample contains more than one DNA sequence encoding this CDR3. The CDR3 loop is CACDVMGETATDKLIF. The CDR3 DNA reads as TGTGCCTGTGACGTAATGGGGGAAACAGCGACCGATAAACTCATCTTT. This rearrangement joins TRDV2 to TRDJ1, with 7 nucleotides matching TRDD3. Germline-derived CDR1 and CDR2 are GEAIGNYY and EKD. CDR3 size: 16 residues. J gave up 2 bases and V 3 bases, and 11 bases lay outside the gene matches.

As to this clone: A read error is possible here, since a much larger clone lies one base away. The DNA of the CDR3 is TGTGCTATTGGGGCTACTCCTATGTGGGGGATACGACACTTTTGGTACACCGATAAACTCATCTTT. This codes for CAIGATPMWGIRHFWYTDKLIF. The chain links TRDV1 to TRDJ1; 11 nucleotides align to TRDD3. The germline V gene has CDR1 TSWWSYY and CDR2 QGS. This CDR3 spans 22 amino acids.

Remarks on this clone: With only one base between it and a far larger clone, this is likely a read error. The same CDR3 also results from other DNA sequences found in this sample. V gene TRDV2 combines with J gene TRDJ1, with D possibly TRDD3 on 5 matching bases. Germline V gene sequence: CDR1 GEAIGNYY, CDR2 EKD. The CDR3 is 16 residues long. CDR3 nucleotide sequence: TGTGCTTGTGACGGGTTGGGATTGGCGAGCACCGATAAACTCATCTTT. This codes for CACDGLGLASTDKLIF.

In its sample, this clone was seen many times. A read error likely explains this, since a far larger clone differs by one base. This specimen includes other DNA sequences encoding the same CDR3. This sequence joins TRDV2 and TRDJ1; 7 nucleotides match TRDD3. The length of the CDR3 is 21 residues. CDR1 and CDR2 from the germline V gene are GEAIGNYY and EKD. The CDR3 reads CACDTLNLVLGTRSYTDKLIF. In DNA form, the CDR3 reads TGTGCCTGTGACACCCTCAATCTCGTACTGGGGACTAGATCGTACACCGATAAGCTCATCTTT.

With regard to this clone: The protein given by TCRdb reflects a much larger clone and differs at residue 16 from this DNA's translation, likely from a read error; the protein shown is the DNA's translation. This chain connects TRDV2 to TRDJ1, with TRDD3 matching 9 bases. The CDR3 is 18 amino acids. Germline CDR1 and CDR2: GEAIGNYY and EKD. The CDR3 nucleotides read TGTGCCTGTGACACCCTCTTTACTGGGGGACCAAACACCGATAAACCCATCTTT. Its protein is CACDTLFTGGPNTDKPIF.

This clone was counted between two and nine times. The gene calls are TRDV2 and TRDJ1; 9 nucleotides line up with TRDD3. The CDR3 length is 19 residues. Per germline, CDR1 GEAIGNYY and CDR2 EKD. Germline trimming cut 3 bases from V and 2 bases from J; bases unmatched to any gene: 18. CDR3 nucleotides: TGTGCCTGTGACGACGGGAGGATGGGGGATAAGTCAAGTACCGATAAACTCATCTTT. This gives the protein CACDDGRMGDKSSTDKLIF.

Remarks on this clone: A much larger clone differs by one base, so this may be a read error. This specimen includes other DNA sequences encoding the same CDR3. The V call is TRDV1, the J call TRDJ2; TRDD3 aligns across 11 bases. This CDR3 spans 23 amino acids. Germline V lookup: CDR1 TSWWSYY, CDR2 QGS. The chain's CDR3 is CALGELFRPSKLTGGYLTAQLFF. CDR3 nucleotides: TGTGCTCTTGGAGAACTATTTAGGCCCTCCAAGCTTACTGGGGGATATTTGACAGCACAACTCTTCTTT.

This clone has at least ten counts. A far larger clone is a single base away, which makes a read error likely. V and J are TRDV3 and TRDJ1; possibly TRDD2 for D (6 bases). The CDR3 is made up of 15 amino acids. From germline, CDR1 is TVYSNPD and CDR2 GDNSRS (reference sequence). The CDR3 sequence is CAFSLLPLYTDKPIF. The CDR3 DNA sequence: TGTGCCTTTTCACTCCTTCCGCTGTACACCGATAAACCCATCTTT.

This clone ranks as medium-sized. The V and J genes are TRDV2 and TRDJ1; D is uncertain. This CDR3 spans 17 amino acids. V gave up 2 bases and J gave up 0 bases, with 18 bases separating them. CDR1 is GEAIGNYY and CDR2 is EKD in the germline V gene. The CDR3: CACDNLPGREYTDKLIF. The CDR3 nucleotides are TGTGCCTGTGACAACCTGCCCGGCAGAGAATACACCGATAAACTCATCTTT.

A remark on this clone: TCRdb's protein, taken from a much larger clone, differs from this DNA's translation at residue 5, likely owing to a read error; the protein displayed comes from the DNA. Within the sample, other DNA sequences also encode this same CDR3. This sequence joins TRDV2 and TRDJ1; maybe TRDD3 (6 bases). Deletions cut 7 bases from V and 1 base from J, with 12 bases between. Germline CDR1 GEAIGNYY, CDR2 EKD. This CDR3 is built from 13 residues. The CDR3 sequence is CACFVIRTDKLIF. The CDR3 nucleotides read TGTGCCTGCTTTGTGATACGCACCGATAAACTCATCTTT.

This clone was seen a few times. The protein given by TCRdb reflects a much larger clone and differs at residue 9 from this DNA's translation, likely from a read error; the protein shown is the DNA's translation. This chain links TRDV2 with TRDJ1, with TRDD3 as a possible D gene (6 bases). V dropped 3 bases and J dropped 3 bases, with 22 bases sitting between them. CDR1 and CDR2 from the germline V gene are GEAIGNYY and EKD. The CDR3 runs 17 residues. CDR3 DNA sequence: TGTGCCTGTGACCCTCTGATGGGGGGTACGCGCCCCGATAAACTCATCTTT. Protein: CACDPLMGGTRPDKLIF.

Concerning this clone: Since a far larger clone is one base different, this is likely a read error. At the DNA level, this CDR3 is encoded by other sequences in the same sample as well. The chain recombines TRDV1 with TRDJ1; maybe TRDD3 (5 bases). The CDR3 length is 13 residues. From germline, CDR1 is TSWWSYY and CDR2 QGS. In nucleotides, the CDR3 is TGTGCCCTTGGGGACCTAGATCACGATAAACTCATCTTT. It specifies CALGDLDHDKLIF.

This clone came up a few times. The protein TCRdb gives is from a much larger clone and does not agree with this DNA's translation at residue 7, likely a read error; the protein shown here comes from the DNA. V gene TRDV2 combines with J gene TRDJ1, with TRDD3 identical over 8 bases. CDR1 GEAIGNYY and CDR2 EKD come from the germline V gene. The CDR3 runs 18 residues. V trimming: 2 bases; J trimming: 5 bases; junction bases outside the gene matches: 18. The CDR3 sequence: CACDRIRTGGLKGDKLIF. The CDR3, as DNA: TGTGCCTGTGACAGAATCCGTACTGGGGGCCTCAAAGGGGATAAACTCATCTTT.

Comments on this clone: The database protein in TCRdb disagrees with the DNA translation at residue 4; the sequence shown here was translated from the DNA. Other DNA sequences within the sample encode an identical CDR3. The chain recombines TRDV3 with TRDJ1; TRDD3 might be the D (6 bases). The V gene's germline CDR1 is TVYSNPD and CDR2 GDNSRS (reference sequence). The CDR3 is 20 residues long. This chain's CDR3 is CASGYSTPTGLMANTDTLIF. The CDR3 region has the DNA TGTGCCTCAGGGTACTCTACTCCGACTGGGTTGATGGCCAACACCGATACACTCATCTTT.

In the case of this clone: This DNA's translation differs at residue 6 from TCRdb's protein, which comes from a much larger clone; a read error is likely, and the protein shown is translated from the DNA. This sequence joins TRDV2 and TRDJ1; the D is unclear. Germline CDR1 reads GEAIGNYY; CDR2 reads EKD. V lost 0 bases, J lost 0 bases, and 13 bases lay in between. The CDR3 totals 16 residues. The CDR3 nucleotides are TGTGCCTGTGACACCGCGGGAAAAAGGTACACCGATAAACTCATCTTT. This encodes CACDTAGKRYTDKLIF.

This clone was seen many times. The protein that TCRdb holds for this DNA derives from a much larger clone and differs from the translated DNA at residue 6, which likely indicates a read error; the protein shown here is translated from the DNA. The chain carries TRDV2 and TRDJ1, with 8 bases aligning to TRDD3. J lost 0 bases, V lost 3 bases, and 11 bases had no gene match. The CDR3 has 17 residues. CDR1 and CDR2 (germline): GEAIGNYY, EKD. CDR3 sequence: CACDAGLGAPYTDKLIF. In DNA form, the CDR3 reads TGTGCCTGTGACGCAGGACTGGGGGCTCCGTACACCGATAAACTCATCTTT.

Worth noting for this clone: The mismatch at residue 12 between this DNA's translation and the TCRdb protein of a much larger clone likely reflects a read error; the protein shown is translated from the DNA. This sequence joins TRDV2 and TRDJ1; D gene uncertain. Germline-derived CDR1 and CDR2 are GEAIGNYY and EKD. The ends were cut back, 0 bases at V and 4 bases at J, with 20 bases in the middle. The CDR3 consists of 17 residues. The CDR3 region has the DNA TGTGCCTGTGACACCGTCCTGGCCCGGAAGGACAACGATAAACTCATCTTT. It encodes CACDTVLARKDNDKLIF.